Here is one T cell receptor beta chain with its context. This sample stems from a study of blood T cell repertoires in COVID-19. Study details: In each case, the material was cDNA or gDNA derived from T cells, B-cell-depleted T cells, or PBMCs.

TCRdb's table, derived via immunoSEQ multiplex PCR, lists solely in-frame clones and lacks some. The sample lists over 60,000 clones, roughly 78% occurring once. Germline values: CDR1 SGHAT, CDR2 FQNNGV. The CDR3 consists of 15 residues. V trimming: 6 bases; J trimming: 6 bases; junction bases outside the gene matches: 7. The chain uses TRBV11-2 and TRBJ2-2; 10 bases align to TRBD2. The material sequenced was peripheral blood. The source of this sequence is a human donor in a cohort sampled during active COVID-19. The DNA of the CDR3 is TGTGCCAGCAGGCTAGCGGGAGTTGCCTCCGGGGAGCTGTTTTTT. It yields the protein CASRLAGVASGELFF.